The clone carrying this TCR beta chain was counted between two and nine times. Germline CDR1 is SGHRS and CDR2 is YFSETQ. Trimming removed 4 bases from V and 7 bases from J; junction bases left unmatched: 6. The CDR3 has 14 residues. These data are taken from a study of blood T cell repertoires in COVID-19. Across the whole study: Samples came from the United States, Italy and Spain, spanning acute and convalescent COVID-19. PBMCs, B-cell-depleted T cells, or T cells were the source of the cDNA or gDNA that made up the material.

In the study's own analysis: Reference gene primers were amplified, and this amplification served to estimate nucleated cell counts. Method: immunoSEQ multiplex PCR; TCRdb's copy keeps in-frame clones and lacks some. V, J and clone size are taken as reported in that table, and D and trimming were inferred from the DNA itself. The data contain a few hundred thousand clones, 82% of them seen just once; the ten biggest clones take up 2.5% to 3.5%. Sequencing input: peripheral blood. The receptor's source is a woman in her late teens or twenties with acute or convalescent COVID-19. J is TRBJ1-4 and V is TRBV5-1, with TRBD1 matching over 8 bases. The CDR3 nucleotides are TGCGCCAGCAGCCCGACAGGGGCAAGTGAAAAACTGTTTTTT. Translating gives CASSPTGASEKLFF.